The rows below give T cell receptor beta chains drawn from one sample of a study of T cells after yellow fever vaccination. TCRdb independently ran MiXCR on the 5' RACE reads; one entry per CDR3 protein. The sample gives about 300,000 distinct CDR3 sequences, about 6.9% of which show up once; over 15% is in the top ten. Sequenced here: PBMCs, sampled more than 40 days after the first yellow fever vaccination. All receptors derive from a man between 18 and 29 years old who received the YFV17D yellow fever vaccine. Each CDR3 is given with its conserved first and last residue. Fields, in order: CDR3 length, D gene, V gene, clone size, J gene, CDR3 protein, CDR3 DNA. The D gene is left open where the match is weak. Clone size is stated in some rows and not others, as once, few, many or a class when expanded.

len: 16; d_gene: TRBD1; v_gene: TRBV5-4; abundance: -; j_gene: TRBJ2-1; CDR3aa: CASSWDRGNVYNEQFF; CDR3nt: TGTGCCAGCAGCTGGGACAGGGGGAACGTATACAATGAGCAGTTCTTC
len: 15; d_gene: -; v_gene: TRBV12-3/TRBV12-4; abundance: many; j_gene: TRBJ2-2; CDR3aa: CASRVGVMNTGELFF; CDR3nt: TGTGCCAGCAGGGTCGGGGTGATGAACACCGGGGAGCTGTTTTTT
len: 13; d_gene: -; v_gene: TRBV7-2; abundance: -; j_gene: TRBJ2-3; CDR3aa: CASSFDGIDTQYF; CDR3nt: TGTGCCAGCAGCTTCGACGGAATAGATACGCAGTATTTT
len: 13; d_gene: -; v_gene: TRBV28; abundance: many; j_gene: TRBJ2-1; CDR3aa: CASSRPPTGQQFF; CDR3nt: TGTGCCAGCAGCCGCCCCCCTACCGGACAGCAGTTCTTC
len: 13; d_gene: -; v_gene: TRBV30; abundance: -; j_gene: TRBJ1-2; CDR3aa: CAWDSGSHYGYTF; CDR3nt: TGTGCCTGGGACTCGGGGAGCCACTATGGCTACACCTTC
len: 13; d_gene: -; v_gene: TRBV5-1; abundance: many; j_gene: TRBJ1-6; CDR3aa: CASRTGSNSPLHF; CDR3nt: TGCGCCAGCCGAACAGGGTCGAATTCACCCCTCCACTTT
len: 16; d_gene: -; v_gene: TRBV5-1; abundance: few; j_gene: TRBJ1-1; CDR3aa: CASSLEWHRRNTEAFF; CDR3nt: TGCGCCAGCAGCTTGGAATGGCACAGGCGGAACACTGAAGCTTTCTTT
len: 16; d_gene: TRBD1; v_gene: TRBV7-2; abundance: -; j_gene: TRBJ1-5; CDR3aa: CASSLGAGGQYQPQHF; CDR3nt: TGTGCCAGCAGCTTAGGGGCAGGGGGCCAGTATCAGCCCCAGCATTTT
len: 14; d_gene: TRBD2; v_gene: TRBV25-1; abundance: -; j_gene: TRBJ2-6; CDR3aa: CASSESTAGDVLTF; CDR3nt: TGTGCCAGCAGTGAAAGCACAGCGGGAGACGTCCTGACTTTC
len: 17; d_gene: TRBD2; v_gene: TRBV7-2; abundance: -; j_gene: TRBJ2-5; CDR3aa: CASSLGLYGAGQETQYF; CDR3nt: TGTGCCAGCAGCTTAGGACTTTACGGAGCGGGGCAAGAGACCCAGTACTTC
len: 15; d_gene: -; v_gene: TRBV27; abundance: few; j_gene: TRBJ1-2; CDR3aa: CASSARDGLAGGYTF; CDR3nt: TGTGCCAGCAGTGCCCGGGACGGACTCGCGGGGGGCTACACCTTC
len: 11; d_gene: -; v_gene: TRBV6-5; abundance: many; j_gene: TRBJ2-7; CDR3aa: CASSYNYEQYF; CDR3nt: TGTGCCAGCAGTTACAACTACGAGCAGTACTTC
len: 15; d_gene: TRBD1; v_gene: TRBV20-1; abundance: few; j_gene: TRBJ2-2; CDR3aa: CSAPDRGRGTGELFF; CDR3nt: TGCAGTGCCCCGGACAGGGGGCGAGGCACCGGGGAGCTGTTTTTT
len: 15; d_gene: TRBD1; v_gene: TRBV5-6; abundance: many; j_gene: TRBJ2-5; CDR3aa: CASSFLGTGGEGQYF; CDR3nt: TGTGCCAGCAGCTTTTTAGGGACAGGGGGGGAGGGCCAGTACTTC
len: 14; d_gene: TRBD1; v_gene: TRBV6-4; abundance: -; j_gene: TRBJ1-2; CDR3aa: CASSSDRAGYGYTF; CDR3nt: TGTGCCAGCAGCTCGGACAGGGCTGGCTATGGCTACACCTTC
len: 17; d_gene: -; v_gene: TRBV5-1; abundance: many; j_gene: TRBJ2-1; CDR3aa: CASSLLSGQSSYNEQFF; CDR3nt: TGCGCCAGCAGCTTGCTATCTGGACAGAGCTCCTACAATGAGCAGTTCTTC
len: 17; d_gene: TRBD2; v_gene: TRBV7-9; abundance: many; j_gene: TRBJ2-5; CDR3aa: CASSLIRDGGRQETQYF; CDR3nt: TGTGCCAGCAGCTTAATCCGGGACGGGGGGAGACAAGAGACCCAGTACTTC
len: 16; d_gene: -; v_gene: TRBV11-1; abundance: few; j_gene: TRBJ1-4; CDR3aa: CASSLGQRATNEKLFF; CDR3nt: TGTGCCAGCAGCTTAGGACAACGGGCAACTAATGAAAAACTGTTTTTT
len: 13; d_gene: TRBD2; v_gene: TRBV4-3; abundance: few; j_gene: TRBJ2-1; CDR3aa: CASSIAGGNEQFF; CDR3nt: TGCGCCAGCAGTATAGCGGGGGGGAATGAGCAGTTCTTC
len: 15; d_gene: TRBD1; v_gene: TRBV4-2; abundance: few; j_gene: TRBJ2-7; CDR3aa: CASSQVTGSSYEQYF; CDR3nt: TGTGCCAGCAGCCAAGTGACAGGGAGCTCCTACGAGCAGTACTTC
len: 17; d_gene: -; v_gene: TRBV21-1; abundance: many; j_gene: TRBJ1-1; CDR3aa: CASTPGKGAKGSAEAFF; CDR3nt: TGTGCCAGCACCCCTGGGAAGGGGGCGAAAGGAAGCGCGGAAGCTTTCTTT
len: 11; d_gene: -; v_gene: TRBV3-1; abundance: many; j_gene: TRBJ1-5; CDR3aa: CASSQGGPQHF; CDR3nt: TGTGCCAGCAGCCAGGGGGGGCCCCAGCATTTT
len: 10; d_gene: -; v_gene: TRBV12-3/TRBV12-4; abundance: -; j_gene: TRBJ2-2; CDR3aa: CASSYGELFF; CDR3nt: TGTGCCAGCAGTTACGGGGAGCTGTTTTTT
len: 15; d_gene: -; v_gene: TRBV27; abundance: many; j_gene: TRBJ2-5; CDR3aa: CASSGGKWVQETQYF; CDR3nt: TGTGCCAGCAGCGGAGGGAAGTGGGTTCAAGAGACCCAGTACTTC
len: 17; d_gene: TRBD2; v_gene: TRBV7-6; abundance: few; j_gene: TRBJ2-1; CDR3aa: CASSSSGTSGGYNEQFF; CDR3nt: TGTGCCAGCAGCTCCTCCGGGACTAGCGGGGGGTACAATGAGCAGTTCTTC
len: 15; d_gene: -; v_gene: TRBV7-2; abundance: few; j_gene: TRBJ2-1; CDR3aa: CASSRSGAGVNEQFF; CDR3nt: TGTGCCAGCAGCCGGTCCGGGGCAGGCGTGAATGAGCAGTTCTTC
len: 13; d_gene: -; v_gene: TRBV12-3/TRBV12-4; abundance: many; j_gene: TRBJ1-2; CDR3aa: CASSPKGGNGYTF; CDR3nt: TGTGCCAGCAGTCCCAAAGGGGGTAATGGCTACACCTTC
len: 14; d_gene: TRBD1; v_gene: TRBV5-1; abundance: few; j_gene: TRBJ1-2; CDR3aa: CASSFTGQGYGYTF; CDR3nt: TGCGCCAGCAGCTTTACGGGACAGGGTTATGGCTACACCTTC
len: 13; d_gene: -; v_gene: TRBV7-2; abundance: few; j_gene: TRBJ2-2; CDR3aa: CASSLRLNGELFF; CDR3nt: TGTGCCAGCAGCTTGCGTTTAAACGGGGAGCTGTTTTTT